This TCR beta chain was identified in a study of shared clonotypes between healthy human individuals. Germline assignment: CDR1 MDHEN and CDR2 SYDVKM. The CDR3 consists of 13 residues. The V gene lost 11 bases and the J gene lost 4 bases, with 15 bases spanning the gap. TCRdb keeps only in-frame clones here, not all; method: immunoSEQ multiplex PCR. Here the sample spans over a million clones, under 99% being singletons. This TCR was recovered from a man aged 25 to 40 in good health. The chain couples TRBV28 to TRBJ2-1; TRBD2 is a possible D gene (6 bases). Input material: naive CD4+ T cells sorted from blood. Indicated subset: CD45RA+ positively selected. CDR3 sequence reads: CAGSRDSYNEQFF. DNA for the CDR3: TGTGCCGGTTCCCGGGACTCGTACAATGAGCAGTTCTTC.